Below are 32 T cell receptor beta chains sequenced from a single sample in a study of blood T cells in healthy people across ages. The second PCR ran about 6 to 11 cycles with a sample-barcoded 5' primer and J-beta primers. One entry per CDR3 protein, called by TCRdb with MiXCR from the 5' RACE reads. The top ten hold 25% to 35% of the sample, which has fewer than 800,000 distinct CDR3 sequences, 49% seen once. What was sequenced was blood. The receptors shown here come from a woman between 55 and 75 years old in good health.

This clonotype was found a few times. The CDR3 DNA sequence: TGTGCCAGCAGCTCCTTCTTGGGGGGGGCCAACGTCCTGACTTTC. Amino acid sequence: CASSSFLGGANVLTF. The gene calls are TRBV2 and TRBJ2-6, with D unclear. V lost 6 bases, J lost 4 bases, and 13 bases lay in between. Germline V gene data show CDR1 as SNHLY and CDR2 as FYNNEI. There are 15 residues in the CDR3.

This clonotype appeared a single time. This chain joins TRBV23-1 and TRBJ2-7; TRBD1 aligns across 8 bases. TRBV23-1 is an ORF, and what it does is uncertain. The CDR3 runs to 14 residues. Trimming removed 11 bases from V and 0 bases from J; junction bases left unmatched: 9. DNA for the CDR3: TGCGCCCGACAGGGGAATAGAGGCTCCTACGAGCAGTACTTC. Residues: CARQGNRGSYEQYF.

The V and J genes are TRBV29-1 and TRBJ1-1; D remains ambiguous. V was clipped by 4 bases and J by 4 bases, with 16 bases between them. Germline values: CDR1 SQVTM, CDR2 ANQGSEA. CDR3 length: 14 amino acids. The CDR3 protein is CSVGGGASSTEAFF. The CDR3 DNA reads TGCAGCGTTGGTGGTGGCGCCTCGAGCACTGAAGCTTTCTTT.

This chain links TRBV6-5 with TRBJ1-2; 9 bases map to TRBD1. The germline V gene encodes CDR1 MNHEY and CDR2 SVGAGI. The CDR3 loop spans 18 amino acids. J gave up 1 base and V 2 bases, and 11 bases lay outside the gene matches. The DNA of the CDR3 is TGTGCCAGCAGTTACACTGGACAGGGGAAGGGGGTTAACTATGGCTACACCTTC. Amino acid sequence: CASSYTGQGKGVNYGYTF.

The genes are TRBV24-1 and TRBJ2-5; D uncertain. Trimming took off 3 bases at V and 11 bases at J, with 18 bases between the two ends. This CDR3 is built from 14 residues. The germline CDR1 and CDR2 sequences are KGHDR and SFDVKD. CDR3 nucleotide sequence: TGTGCCACCAGTGATACGCCCCCTAACAATGAGCAGTACTTC. Translation gives CATSDTPPNNEQYF.

The chain's CDR3 is CASSSQGPEQYF. For the CDR3, the DNA is TGCGCCAGCAGCTCACAGGGCCCCGAGCAGTACTTC. The V and J genes are TRBV5-1 and TRBJ2-5, with D perhaps matching TRBD1 (6 bases). The tail of the sequence fits TRBJ2-7 better, so the J call may be wrong. The CDR3 is 12 residues long. Germline V gives CDR1 SGHRS, CDR2 YFSETQ.

The V call is TRBV20-1, the J call TRBJ2-5; 7 nucleotides match TRBD2. Germline V lookup: CDR1 DFQATT, CDR2 SNEGSKA (reference sequence). V lost 0 bases and J lost 1; bases outside the gene matches: 5. CDR3 size: 15 residues. This CDR3 reads CSARDWGGIQETQYF. CDR3 in DNA: TGCAGTGCTAGAGATTGGGGGGGGATCCAAGAGACCCAGTACTTC.

The chain joins TRBV10-3 to TRBJ2-1, with TRBD2 identical over 9 bases. The CDR3 contains 15 residues. In germline, CDR1 is ENHRY, CDR2 SYGVKD. Losses at the gene ends were 3 bases for V and 4 bases for J; bases not matched to a gene: 4. CDR3 nucleotide sequence: TGTGCCATCAGTGATAGCGGGAGAATATACAATGAGCAGTTCTTC. Protein product: CAISDSGRIYNEQFF.

The chain links TRBV9 to TRBJ2-3; D unclear. The germline gives CDR1 SGDLS, CDR2 YYNGEE. The CDR3 is 15 amino acids. V gave up 0 bases and J gave up 4 bases, with 12 bases separating them. In DNA, the CDR3 is TGTGCCAGCAGCGTAGGGGGATCCAGCCCAGATACGCAGTATTTT. This gives the protein CASSVGGSSPDTQYF. Full variable domain (outside the CDR3, taken from reference TRBV9 and TRBJ2-3): DSGVTQTPKHLITATGQRVTLRCSPRSGDLSVYWYQQSLDQGLQFLIQYYNGEERAKGNILERFSAQQFPDLHSELNLSSLELGDSALYFCASSVGGSSPDTQYFGPGTRLTVL.

V is TRBV6-2 or TRBV6-3 and J is TRBJ2-4; TRBD1 might be the D (5 bases). The assigned J gene may be wrong: the sequence end matches TRBJ2-7 better. The CDR3 totals 15 residues. CDR1 MNHEY and CDR2 SVGEGT come from the germline V gene. CDR3 in DNA: TGTGCCAGCAGTTCCAGACTTGCGGACATCAACGAGCAGTACTTC. It codes for CASSSRLADINEQYF.

This clonotype was picked up many times. This rearrangement joins TRBV29-1 to TRBJ2-7; TRBD1 or TRBD2 may be the D gene (5 bases each). The CDR3 extends over 13 amino acids. The germline V gene encodes CDR1 SQVTM and CDR2 ANQGSEA. V was shortened by 3 bases and J by 1 base, with 10 bases between the two germline ends. DNA for the CDR3: TGCAGCGTTGAGAGGGACGGTTCCTACGAGCAGTACTTC. Protein sequence: CSVERDGSYEQYF.

The V call is TRBV7-8, the J call TRBJ2-5, with a possible D match to TRBD2 (6 bases). With 9 bases removed from V and 11 bases from J, the gap between germline ends came to 22 bases. The CDR3 is made up of 13 amino acids. Germline assignment: CDR1 SGHVS and CDR2 FQNEAQ. CDR3 protein: CASSTSRGNEQYF. For the CDR3, the DNA is TGTGCCAGTTCTACTTCCCGGGGGAATGAGCAGTACTTC.

About this clonotype itself: A much larger clone lies one base from this, so it may be a read error. The chain links TRBV5-1 to TRBJ2-1; D possibly corresponds to TRBD2 (6 bases). Germline V gene data show CDR1 as SGHRS and CDR2 as YFSETQ. This CDR3 has 17 residues. The CDR3 reads CASSAFGGSRSYKEQFF. CDR3 bases: TGCGCCAGCAGCGCCTTTGGGGGGTCTAGGTCCTACAAGGAGCAGTTCTTC.

The rearrangement joins TRBV2 to TRBJ2-1; TRBD2 aligns across 9 bases. With 4 bases clipped from V and 6 bases from J, the junction kept 1 base outside the gene matches. Germline loops: CDR1 SNHLY, CDR2 FYNNEI. The CDR3 loop spans 13 amino acids. For the CDR3, the DNA is TGTGCCAGCAGTGTTAGCGGGAGCAATGAGCAGTTCTTC. It codes for CASSVSGSNEQFF.

The V gene is TRBV7-2, the J gene TRBJ2-1, with 8 bases aligning to TRBD2. V was clipped by 7 bases and J by 6 bases; unmatched bases: 11. In germline, CDR1 is SGHTA, CDR2 FQGNSA. The CDR3 runs to 15 residues. The CDR3 DNA reads as TGTGCCAGCAACCGCGGGAGGTCCTTGGTCAATGAGCAGTTCTTC. Translation gives CASNRGRSLVNEQFF.

Remarks on this clonotype: The junction differs from germline at one of its ends, possibly a read error. The chain couples TRBV7-2 to TRBJ1-2; the D is unclear. CDR1 and CDR2 (germline): SGHTA, FQGNSA. This CDR3 contains 16 residues. CDR3 nucleotides: TGTGCCAGCAGTTTAGACTCGAACAGAGCTAACTATGGCTACACCTTC. It codes for CASSLDSNRANYGYTF.

Turning to this clonotype: A clone one base away is much larger, so this may be a read error. This chain joins TRBV20-1 and TRBJ2-3, with 14 bases fitting TRBD2. Germline CDR1 reads DFQATT; CDR2 reads SNEGSKA (reference sequence). The CDR3 is 16 amino acids. V lost 5 bases and J lost 6; bases outside the gene matches: 10. The CDR3 nucleotides are TGCAGTGCTGAAACCGGGACTAGCGGGGGAGGGGATACGCAGTATTTT. It codes for CSAETGTSGGGDTQYF.

This clonotype came up a few times. The chain recombines TRBV15 with TRBJ2-1, with a tentative D call TRBD1 (6 bases). Germline loops: CDR1 LNHNV, CDR2 YYDKDF (reference sequence). Trimming cost V 6 bases and J 4 bases, with 13 bases left between them. The CDR3 sequence is 14 residues long. In DNA form, the CDR3 reads TGTGCCACCAGTGTTGGGGGCTCTTACAATGAGCAGTTCTTC. Its translation: CATSVGGSYNEQFF. Full variable domain (outside the CDR3, taken from reference TRBV15 and TRBJ2-1): DAMVIQNPRYQVTQFGKPVTLSCSQTLNHNVMYWYQQKSSQAPKLLFHYYDKDFNNEADTPDNFQSRRPNTSFCFLDIRSPGLGDTAMYLCATSVGGSYNEQFFGPGTRLTVL.

Of note for this clonotype: A much bigger clone sits one base away, suggesting this may be a read error. The chain has TRBV20-1 and TRBJ2-7; the D is unclear. V shed 5 bases and J shed 6 bases, with 20 bases lying between them. There are 14 residues in the CDR3. The germline CDR1 and CDR2 sequences are DFQATT and SNEGSKA (reference sequence). As DNA, the CDR3 is TGCAGTGCTGACGGTAACCGGATCATTGGCGAGCAGTACTTC. It translates to CSADGNRIIGEQYF.

This clonotype was seen once. The gene calls are TRBV29-1 and TRBJ2-2; 7 bases agree with TRBD1. Germline assignment: CDR1 SQVTM and CDR2 ANQGSEA. V gave up 7 bases and J gave up 2 bases; unmatched junction bases: 4. The length of the CDR3 is 13 residues. The chain's CDR3 is CSARDRNTGELFF. Here the CDR3 DNA reads TGCAGCGCTCGGGACAGAAACACCGGGGAGCTGTTTTTT.

This clonotype was picked up a small number of times. This chain links TRBV6-2 or TRBV6-3 with TRBJ2-3, with D possibly TRBD2 on 5 matching bases. Per germline, CDR1 MNHEY and CDR2 SVGEGT. Trimming left V 4 bases short and J 0 bases short, with 11 bases between. The CDR3 has 15 amino acids. In nucleotides, the CDR3 is TGTGCCAGCAGTTTCACAGCGGCAAGCACAGATACGCAGTATTTT. This encodes CASSFTAASTDTQYF.

In its sample, this clonotype was seen a few times. CDR3 loop: CASSEGRVQETQYF. In nucleotides, the CDR3 is TGTGCCAGCAGCGAGGGACGAGTACAAGAGACCCAGTACTTC. This rearrangement joins TRBV3-1 to TRBJ2-5; D is possibly TRBD1 or TRBD2 (5 bases each). Trimming left V 5 bases short and J 2 bases short, with 12 bases between. CDR3 length: 14 residues. Germline V gives CDR1 LGHDT, CDR2 YNNKEL (reference sequence).

The V and J genes are TRBV7-2 and TRBJ1-6, with a possible D match to TRBD1 (5 bases). Trimming stripped 2 bases from V and 13 bases from J, with 15 bases between. The CDR3 is 14 amino acids. Germline loops: CDR1 SGHTA, CDR2 FQGNSA. The CDR3 sequence: CASSLTLAGTPLHF. DNA for the CDR3: TGTGCCAGCAGCTTAACCCTAGCGGGGACCCCCCTCCACTTT.

The rearrangement uses TRBV7-2 and TRBJ2-7, with 7 bases matching TRBD2. This CDR3 spans 14 amino acids. Germline assignment: CDR1 SGHTA and CDR2 FQGNSA. Germline trimming cut 6 bases from V and 1 base from J; bases unmatched to any gene: 6. The CDR3 region has the DNA TGTGCCAGCAGTTCACCAGCGGGGTCCTACGAGCAGTACTTC. Translation gives CASSSPAGSYEQYF.

This chain connects TRBV10-3 to TRBJ2-5; D remains ambiguous. V lost 0 bases and J lost 1, with 6 bases in between. This CDR3 is built from 14 residues. Germline lookup yields CDR1 ENHRY and CDR2 SYGVKD. The CDR3, as DNA: TGTGCCATCAGTGAGTCTACTCCCCAAGAGACCCAGTACTTC. It translates to CAISESTPQETQYF.

The chain is built from TRBV9 and TRBJ2-3, with D possibly being TRBD1 or TRBD2 (6 bases each). CDR3 length: 17 amino acids. V gave up 0 bases and J gave up 0 bases, with 14 bases separating them. Germline lookup yields CDR1 SGDLS and CDR2 YYNGEE. CDR3 sequence reads: CASSVEGGLLSTDTQYF. CDR3 DNA: TGTGCCAGCAGCGTAGAGGGGGGACTTCTTAGCACAGATACGCAGTATTTT. The full variable domain, its missing parts supplied by reference TRBV9 and TRBJ2-3, is DSGVTQTPKHLITATGQRVTLRCSPRSGDLSVYWYQQSLDQGLQFLIQYYNGEERAKGNILERFSAQQFPDLHSELNLSSLELGDSALYFCASSVEGGLLSTDTQYFGPGTRLTVL.

The rearrangement links TRBV7-2 to TRBJ1-4; D call uncertain. The germline CDR1 and CDR2 sequences are SGHTA and FQGNSA. This CDR3 has 13 residues. V was shortened by 6 bases and J by 8 bases, with 13 bases between the two germline ends. CDR3 nucleotides: TGTGCCAGCAGTGTCGGACCAAGGGAAAAACTGTTTTTT. Amino acids: CASSVGPREKLFF.

The gene calls are TRBV7-9 and TRBJ2-1; D may be TRBD2 (6 bases). The CDR3 is 15 amino acids. From germline, CDR1 is SEHNR and CDR2 FQNEAQ (reference sequence). V lost 8 bases, J lost 3 bases, and 17 bases lay in between. CDR3 in amino acids: CASDTGEAGYNEQFF. The CDR3, as DNA: TGTGCCAGCGACACGGGGGAAGCGGGCTACAATGAGCAGTTCTTC.

In its sample, this clonotype was seen many times. The chain has TRBV4-1 and TRBJ2-2; D may match TRBD1 or TRBD2 (5 bases each). Trimming removed 3 bases from V and 4 bases from J, with 12 bases in between. CDR1 is MGHRA, CDR2 YSYEKL, per germline. This CDR3 has 15 residues. As DNA, the CDR3 is TGCGCCAGCAGCCATTCCGGGACGTCCACCGGGGAGCTGTTTTTT. This gives the protein CASSHSGTSTGELFF.

The genes are TRBV20-1 and TRBJ1-1; 7 nucleotides agree with TRBD1. V shed 1 base, J shed 7 bases, and the junction held 3 bases outside the gene matches. Germline V CDR1 and CDR2: DFQATT, SNEGSKA (reference sequence). CDR3 size: 12 residues. CDR3 protein: CSARVGQLEAFF. The DNA for the CDR3 is TGCAGTGCTAGAGTGGGACAGCTTGAAGCTTTCTTT.

CDR3: CASSPHRDRGLGYTF. The CDR3 region has the DNA TGTGCCAGCAGTCCCCACCGGGACAGGGGGCTTGGCTACACCTTC. The chain uses TRBV27 and TRBJ1-2; 12 nucleotides match TRBD1. V lost 5 bases and J lost 7; bases outside the gene matches: 8. This CDR3 spans 15 amino acids. Germline lookup yields CDR1 MNHEY and CDR2 SMNVEV (reference sequence).

This chain connects TRBV7-3 to TRBJ1-2; 9 nucleotides line up with TRBD1. In germline, CDR1 is SGHTA, CDR2 FQGTGA. This CDR3 has 13 residues. V trimming: 3 bases; J trimming: 9 bases; junction bases outside the gene matches: 5. As DNA, the CDR3 is TGTGCCAGCAGCTTGGACAGGGGAGGGAGCTACACCTTC. Its translation is CASSLDRGGSYTF.